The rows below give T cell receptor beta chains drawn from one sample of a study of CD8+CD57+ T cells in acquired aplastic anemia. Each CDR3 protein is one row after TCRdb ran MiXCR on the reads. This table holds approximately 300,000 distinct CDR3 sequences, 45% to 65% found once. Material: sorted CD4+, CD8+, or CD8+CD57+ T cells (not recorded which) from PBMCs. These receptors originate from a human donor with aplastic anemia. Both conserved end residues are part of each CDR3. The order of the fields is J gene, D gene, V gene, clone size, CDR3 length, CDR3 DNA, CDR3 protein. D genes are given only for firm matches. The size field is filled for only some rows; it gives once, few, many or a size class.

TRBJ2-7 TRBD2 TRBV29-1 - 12 TGCAGCGTAACTAGCGGGTCCTACGAGCAGTACTTC CSVTSGSYEQYF
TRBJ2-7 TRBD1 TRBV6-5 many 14 TGTGCCAGCAGTAAGGACAGGCGAACCTACGAGCAGTGCTTC CASSKDRRTYEQCF
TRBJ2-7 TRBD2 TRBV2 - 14 TGTGCCAGAGGAGCGGGGGGAACTACCTACGAGCAGTACTTC CARGAGGTTYEQYF
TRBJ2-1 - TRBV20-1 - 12 TGCAGTGCTAGTCGGGCCTCCGATGAGCAGTTCTTC CSASRASDEQFF
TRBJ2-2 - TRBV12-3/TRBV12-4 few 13 TGTGCCAGCAGTCTACAGGGTACCGGGGAGCTGTTTTTT CASSLQGTGELFF
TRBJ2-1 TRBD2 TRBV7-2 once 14 TGTGCCAGTAAAGCGGGGGGGCTCACAGATACGCAGTTCTTC CASKAGGLTDTQFF
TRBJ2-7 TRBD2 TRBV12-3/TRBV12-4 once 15 TGTGCCAGCCGTTGGGGACTAGCGGGAGGGTACGAGCAGTACTTC CASRWGLAGGYEQYF
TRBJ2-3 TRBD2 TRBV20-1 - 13 TGCAGTGCTAGAGGGACTAGCGGATATACGCAGTATTTT CSARGTSGYTQYF
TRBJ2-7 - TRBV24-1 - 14 TGTGCCACCAGTGGGGGGAATACCCCTTACGAGCAGTACTTC CATSGGNTPYEQYF
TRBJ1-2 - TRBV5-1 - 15 TGCGCCAGCAGCTTGGGGCAGGACCCTAACTATGGCTACACCTTC CASSLGQDPNYGYTF
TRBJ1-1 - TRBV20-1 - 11 TGCAGTGCTACCTCCGCGACAGAAGCTTTCTTT CSATSATEAFF
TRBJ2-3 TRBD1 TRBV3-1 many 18 TGTGCCAGCAGCCAAGATTGGGGGACAGGGGGTACCACAGATACGCAGTATTTT CASSQDWGTGGTTDTQYF
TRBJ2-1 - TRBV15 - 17 TGTGCCGCCAGCAGCCCGCTCTTGGGGGGGGCCAACAATGAGCAGTTCTTC CAASSPLLGGANNEQFF
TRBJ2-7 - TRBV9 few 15 TGTGCCAGCAGCGCCTCCCCGACGGGATACTACGAGCAGTACTTC CASSASPTGYYEQYF
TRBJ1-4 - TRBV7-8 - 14 TGTGCCAGCGGCCCACGACCTCTGGGTGAAAAACTGTTTTTT CASGPRPLGEKLFF
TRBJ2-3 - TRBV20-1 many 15 TGCAGTGCTAGAGACCGTTTGGGTTACACAGATACGCAGTATTTT CSARDRLGYTDTQYF
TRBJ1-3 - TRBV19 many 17 TGTGCCAGTAGTACGACGAGGCGGAACGTTCGTGGAAACACCATATATTTT CASSTTRRNVRGNTIYF
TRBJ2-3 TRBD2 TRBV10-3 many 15 TGTGCCACGAGAGGGACTAGCGGAAGCACAGATACGCAGTATTTT CATRGTSGSTDTQYF
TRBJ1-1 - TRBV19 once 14 TGTGCCAGTAGTACCGGAAATGGGCCACATGAAGCTTTCTTT CASSTGNGPHEAFF
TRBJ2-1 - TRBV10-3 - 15 TGTGCCATCAGTGAGTCAGGGGGCTCCTACAATGAGCAGTTCTTC CAISESGGSYNEQFF
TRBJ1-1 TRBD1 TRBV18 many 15 TGTGCCAGCTCACCGCCGACAGGGACTAACACTGAAGCTTTCTTT CASSPPTGTNTEAFF
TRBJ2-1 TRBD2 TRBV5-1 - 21 TGCGCCAGCAGCTTGGGGTGGTCGTACGGGACTAGCGGGAGATCCTACAATGAACAGTTCTTC CASSLGWSYGTSGRSYNEQFF
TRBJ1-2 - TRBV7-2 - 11 TGTGCCAGCAGCTTACGACGGAGCTACACCTTC CASSLRRSYTF
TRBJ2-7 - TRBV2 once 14 TGTGCCAGCAGCGCGCACAGGGCCTCCTACGAGCAGTACTTC CASSAHRASYEQYF
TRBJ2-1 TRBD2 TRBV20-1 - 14 TGCAGTGCTCTTCAAATAGCGGGGGGCAATGAGCAGCTCTTC CSALQIAGGNEQLF
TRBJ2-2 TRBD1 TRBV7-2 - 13 TGTGCCAGCAGGCCGACAGGGGATGGGGAGCTGTTTTTT CASRPTGDGELFF
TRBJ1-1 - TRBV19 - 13 TGTGCCAGTAGTATTCCGGGCAGGACTGAAGCTTTCTTT CASSIPGRTEAFF
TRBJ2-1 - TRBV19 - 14 TGTGCCACTACGAAGGGGAAAGGGTACAATGAGCAGTTCTTC CATTKGKGYNEQFF
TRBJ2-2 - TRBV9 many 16 TGTGCCAGCAGCGTAGGGGGTAGCGGAGGCACCGGGGAGCTGTTTTTT CASSVGGSGGTGELFF
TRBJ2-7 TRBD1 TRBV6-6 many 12 TGTGCCAGCAGTTACTCAGTTGGGACAGGGGACTTC CASSYSVGTGDF
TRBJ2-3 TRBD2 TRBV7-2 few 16 TGTGCCAGCAGCTCGGAACTAGCGGGAGGCAGCGATACGCAGTATTTT CASSSELAGGSDTQYF
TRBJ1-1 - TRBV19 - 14 TGTGCCAGTAGTACGATCGGGATGAACACTGAAGCTTTCTTT CASSTIGMNTEAFF
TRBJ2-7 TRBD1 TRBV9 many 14 TGTGCCAGCAGCGGATGGACAGGGGAGGACGAGCAGTACTTC CASSGWTGEDEQYF
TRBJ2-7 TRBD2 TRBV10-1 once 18 TGCGCCAGCAGTGACGAGGGCGGCGGGGAGGGCCTCGGAAACGAGCAGTACTTC CASSDEGGGEGLGNEQYF
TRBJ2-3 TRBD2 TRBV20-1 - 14 TGCAGTGCTAGGGCCTCCCTAGCGGCAGATACGCAGTATTTT CSARASLAADTQYF
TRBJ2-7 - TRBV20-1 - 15 TGCAGTGCGAGGGGGGAACGGCGGGACCTCTACGAGCAGTACTTC CSARGERRDLYEQYF
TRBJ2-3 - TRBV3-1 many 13 TGTGCCAGCAGCCAAGATGCTCGATCTAACCCGGCTTTT CASSQDARSNPAF
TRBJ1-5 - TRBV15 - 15 TGTGCCACCAGCAGGGTGACGGGAATTAATCAGCCCCAGCATTTT CATSRVTGINQPQHF
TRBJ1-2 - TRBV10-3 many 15 TGTGCCATCAGTGAGGCACAAGGGAACCGTTATGGCTACACCTTC CAISEAQGNRYGYTF
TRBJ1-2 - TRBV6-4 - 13 TGTGCCAGCAGTGACTCATGGAGAGGAGGCTACACCTTC CASSDSWRGGYTF
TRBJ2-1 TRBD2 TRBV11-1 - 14 TGTGCCAGCAGCTCCGGGACTAGCGGGATAGGGCAGTTCTTC CASSSGTSGIGQFF